This T cell receptor beta chain appears in the sequencing data of a study of blood T cell repertoires in COVID-19. Study overall: In each case, the material was cDNA or gDNA derived from T cells, B-cell-depleted T cells, or PBMCs.

Original methodology: It was from reference gene primer amplification that nucleated cell counts were estimated. The method was immunoSEQ multiplex PCR; TCRdb's version includes in-frame clones alone and lacks a portion of them. That table supplies the V and J calls and clone size; D and trimming were determined from the DNA. The sample has under 150,000 clones; roughly 82% are singletons. On this clone: An end of the junction differs from the germline gene, which may be a read error.

The sequenced sample was peripheral blood. The TCR originated in an older man with acute or convalescent COVID-19.

CDR3 DNA: TGTGCCAGCAGTGACTCGACAGGGAAGTATGGCTACACCTTC. This translates into CASSDSTGKYGYTF. This chain connects TRBV6-5 to TRBJ1-2, with 7 positions matching TRBD1. The germline V gene has CDR1 MNHEY and CDR2 SVGAGI. CDR3 length: 14 residues.